These 9 T cell receptor beta chains came from one sample sequenced in a study of cytomegalovirus exposure and HLA in healthy donors. A multiplex PCR was run with 60 Vbeta primers and 13 Jbeta primers. Data came from immunoSEQ multiplex PCR; TCRdb stores just in-frame clones and leaves some out. The sample contains 150,000 to 200,000 clones, about four fifths of which appear only once. The sequencing input was PBMCs. These receptors came from a female donor in good health and CMV-seronegative.

In DNA, the CDR3 is TGTGCCAGTAGACGGGAGTCGGCGTACAATGAGCAGTTCTTC. This encodes CASRRESAYNEQFF. The chain joins TRBV19 to TRBJ2-1; D may be TRBD2 (6 bases). V lost 6 bases, J lost 4 bases, and 13 bases lay in between. The length of the CDR3 is 14 residues. In germline, CDR1 is LNHDA, CDR2 SQIVND (reference sequence).

The rearrangement uses TRBV7-6 and TRBJ1-5, with D possibly matching TRBD1 (6 bases). Germline V lookup: CDR1 SGHVS, CDR2 FNYEAQ. This CDR3 contains 17 residues. Trimming took 2 bases from V and 0 from J, leaving 14 bases between them. The CDR3 bases are TGTGCCAGCAGCTTACGGACGAGGGGGTTTAGCAATCAGCCCCAGCATTTT. Protein sequence: CASSLRTRGFSNQPQHF.

V and J are TRBV18 and TRBJ2-7; D is ambiguous. The CDR3 spans 13 residues. The V gene's germline CDR1 is KGHSH and CDR2 LQKENI. V lost 2 bases to trimming and J lost 0 bases, with 5 bases between them. CDR3 nucleotides: TGTGCCAGCTCACCAACAGTCTCCTACGAGCAGTACTTC. Encoded protein: CASSPTVSYEQYF.

V gene TRBV4-1 combines with J gene TRBJ2-7; possibly TRBD2 for D (6 bases). Germline CDR1 reads MGHRA; CDR2 reads YSYEKL. V gave up 0 bases and J gave up 2 bases, with 11 bases separating them. The CDR3 runs to 15 residues. The CDR3 coding sequence is TGCGCCAGCAGCCAAGATCCTAGCGCTACCTACGAGCAGTACTTC. It yields the protein CASSQDPSATYEQYF.

The chain has TRBV27 and TRBJ2-1; TRBD2 agrees at 7 bases. CDR1 is MNHEY and CDR2 is SMNVEV in the germline V gene (reference sequence). The trim removed 4 bases at V and 3 bases at J, leaving 6 bases unmatched. The CDR3 is made up of 15 amino acids. The CDR3 here is CASSSRGGGYNEQFF. CDR3 nucleotide sequence: TGTGCCAGCAGTTCCCGAGGCGGGGGCTACAATGAGCAGTTCTTC.

CDR3 region: CASSQSLALSLNEQFF. The CDR3 nucleotides are TGCGCCAGCAGCCAATCACTAGCGCTGTCGTTGAATGAGCAGTTCTTC. This chain links TRBV4-3 with TRBJ2-1; 7 nucleotides match TRBD2. The CDR3 spans 16 residues. CDR1 LGHNA and CDR2 YSLEER come from the germline V gene. V gave up 2 bases and J gave up 7 bases; unmatched junction bases: 11.

This rearrangement joins TRBV27 to TRBJ2-1, with 7 bases lining up with TRBD1. V lost 6 bases to trimming and J lost 0 bases; unmatched junction nucleotides: 5. This CDR3 is 15 amino acids long. CDR1 is MNHEY, CDR2 SMNVEV, per germline (reference sequence). CDR3 coding DNA: TGTGCCAGCAGGGTTGGGACAGTCTCCTACAATGAGCAGTTCTTC. It translates to CASRVGTVSYNEQFF.

This clone was picked up a small number of times. This rearrangement joins TRBV6-5 to TRBJ2-2, with 7 bases that match TRBD2. The V segment lost 3 bases and the J segment 6 bases; nucleotides outside the gene matches: 7. Germline loops: CDR1 MNHEY, CDR2 SVGAGI. This CDR3 has 15 amino acids. In nucleotides, the CDR3 is TGTGCCAGCAGTTATCGGGGAGGGGTGGCCGGGGAGCTGTTTTTT. Translating it yields CASSYRGGVAGELFF.

In DNA form, the CDR3 reads TGTGCCAGCAGCAATCCGGGACAGGGCCATGGCTACACCTTC. Translated, it gives CASSNPGQGHGYTF. V and J are TRBV7-9 and TRBJ1-2; 9 bases match TRBD1. This CDR3 spans 14 amino acids. Trimming removed 5 bases from V and 6 bases from J; junction bases left unmatched: 7. Germline CDR1 is SEHNR and CDR2 is FQNEAQ (reference sequence).